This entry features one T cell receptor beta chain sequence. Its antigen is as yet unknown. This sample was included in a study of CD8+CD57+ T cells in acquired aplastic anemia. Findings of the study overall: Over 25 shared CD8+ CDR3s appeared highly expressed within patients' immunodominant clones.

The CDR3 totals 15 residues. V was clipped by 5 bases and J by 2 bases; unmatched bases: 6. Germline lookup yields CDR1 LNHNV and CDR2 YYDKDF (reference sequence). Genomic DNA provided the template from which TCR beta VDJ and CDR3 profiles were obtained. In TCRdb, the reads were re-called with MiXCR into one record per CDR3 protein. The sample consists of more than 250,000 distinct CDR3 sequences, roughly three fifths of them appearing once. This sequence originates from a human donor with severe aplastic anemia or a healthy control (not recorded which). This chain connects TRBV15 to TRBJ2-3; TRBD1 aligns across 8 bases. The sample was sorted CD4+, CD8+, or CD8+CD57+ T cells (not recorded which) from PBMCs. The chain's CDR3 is CATSGRQGPTDTQYF. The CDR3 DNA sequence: TGTGCCACCAGCGGGAGACAGGGGCCCACAGATACGCAGTATTTT.